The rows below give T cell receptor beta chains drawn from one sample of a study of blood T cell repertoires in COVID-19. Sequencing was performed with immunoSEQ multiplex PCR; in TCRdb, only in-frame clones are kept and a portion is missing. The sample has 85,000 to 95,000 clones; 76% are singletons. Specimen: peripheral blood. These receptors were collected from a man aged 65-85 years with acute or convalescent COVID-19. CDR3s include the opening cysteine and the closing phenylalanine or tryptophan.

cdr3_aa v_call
CASSRAGQGDFYGYTF TRBV28
CASSPRTSGGQETQYF TRBV7-6
CASGTGQGPNEQFF TRBV28
CASSFAGTGNEAFF TRBV7-9
CASNKDRTEAFF TRBV12-3/TRBV12-4
CASSTDSLYEQYF TRBV6-5
CASSSDSPSGELFF TRBV5-1
CASSSTGGVYNEQFF TRBV5-1
CASSLAPGELFF TRBV5-6
CAWSVAGNTIYF TRBV30
CSASTGGTEAFF TRBV20-1
CASSDRSQPQHF TRBV28